This T cell receptor beta chain was captured by sequencing in a study of T cell responses to AZD1222 COVID-19 vaccine. Broader study findings: In all cases, repertoires were sampled only after the peak T cell response. Two AZD1222 administrations were followed by greater Spike-specific TCR breadth and depth.

In the case of this clone: Its target is unknown.

Profiled with immunoSEQ multiplex PCR; TCRdb holds only in-frame clones, not every one. The table lists more than 95,000 clones, around 90% of them singletons. This sequence originates from an adult in good health. The sequencing used peripheral blood, collected on day 0 of AZD1222 vaccination.

CDR3 sequence (DNA): TGTGCCTCCAGCCCAGGGAACTATGGCTACACCTTC. This sequence encodes CASSPGNYGYTF. The chain combines TRBV19 with TRBJ1-2; tentative D call: TRBD1 (5 bases). This CDR3 region has 12 residues. V lost 11 bases and J 2 bases, leaving 12 bases between the germline ends. Germline-derived CDR1 and CDR2 are LNHDA and SQIVND (reference sequence).